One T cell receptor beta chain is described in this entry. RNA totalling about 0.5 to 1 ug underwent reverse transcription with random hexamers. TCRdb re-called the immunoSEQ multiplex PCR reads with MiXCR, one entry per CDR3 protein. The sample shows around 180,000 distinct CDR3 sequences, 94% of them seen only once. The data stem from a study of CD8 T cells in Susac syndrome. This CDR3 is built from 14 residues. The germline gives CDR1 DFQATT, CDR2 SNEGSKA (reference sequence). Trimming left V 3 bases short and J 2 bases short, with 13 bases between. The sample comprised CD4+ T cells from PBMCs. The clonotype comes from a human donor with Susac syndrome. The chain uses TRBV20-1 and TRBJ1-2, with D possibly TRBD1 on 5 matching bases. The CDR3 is CSASPSDKNYGYTF. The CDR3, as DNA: TGCAGTGCTAGCCCCTCGGACAAGAACTATGGCTACACCTTC.